This is a list of T cell receptor beta chains from one sample in a study of blood T cell repertoires in COVID-19. Only in-frame clones appear in the TCRdb table, and some are missing; sequencing was by immunoSEQ multiplex PCR. In the table there are roughly 80,000 clones, over 80% of which are singletons. The sequenced sample consisted of peripheral blood. The receptor set was obtained from a woman aged 80 or over with acute or convalescent COVID-19. Each CDR3 is given with its conserved first and last residue. D genes are given only for firm matches. Clone size is given for some rows only: seen once, a few or many times, or a class if the clone is expanded.

CDR3 protein: CASSQDGHSASPLHF
CDR3 DNA: TGTGCCAGCAGCCAAGACGGACACAGTGCTTCACCCCTCCACTTT
D gene: -
V gene: TRBV3-1/TRBV3-2
J gene: TRBJ1-6
clone size: -

CDR3 protein: CASSRLLGKETQYF
CDR3 DNA: TGCGCCAGCAGCCGGCTACTAGGTAAAGAGACCCAGTACTTC
D gene: -
V gene: TRBV4-1
J gene: TRBJ2-5
clone size: -

CDR3 protein: CASSQDPGYNEQFF
CDR3 DNA: TGTGCCAGCAGCCAAGACCCGGGGTACAATGAGCAGTTCTTC
D gene: -
V gene: TRBV3-1/TRBV3-2
J gene: TRBJ2-1
clone size: -

CDR3 protein: CASSFIGGVNTEAFF
CDR3 DNA: TGTGCCAGCAGTTTCATAGGAGGGGTAAACACTGAAGCTTTCTTT
D gene: -
V gene: TRBV28
J gene: TRBJ1-1
clone size: -

CDR3 protein: CASSYMTGADTQYF
CDR3 DNA: TGTGCCAGCAGTTACATGACAGGTGCAGATACGCAGTATTTT
D gene: -
V gene: TRBV6-5
J gene: TRBJ2-3
clone size: -

CDR3 protein: CASSFDRGETQYF
CDR3 DNA: TGCGCCAGCAGCTTTGACAGGGGCGAGACCCAGTACTTC
D gene: TRBD1
V gene: TRBV4-1
J gene: TRBJ2-5
clone size: -

CDR3 protein: CASSIPRGDRTEAFF
CDR3 DNA: TGTGCCAGTAGTATCCCCCGGGGGGACAGGACTGAAGCTTTCTTT
D gene: TRBD1
V gene: TRBV19
J gene: TRBJ1-1
clone size: -

CDR3 protein: CASSRGDNYGYTF
CDR3 DNA: TGTGCCAGCAGTAGGGGTGATAACTATGGCTACACCTTC
D gene: -
V gene: TRBV27
J gene: TRBJ1-2
clone size: once

CDR3 protein: CASSPPSWTDTQYF
CDR3 DNA: TGTGCCAGCAGCCCCCCTAGCTGGACAGATACGCAGTATTTT
D gene: -
V gene: TRBV13
J gene: TRBJ2-3
clone size: -

CDR3 protein: CSASVLREQYF
CDR3 DNA: TGCAGTGCTAGTGTACTACGCGAGCAGTACTTC
D gene: -
V gene: TRBV20-1
J gene: TRBJ2-7
clone size: -

CDR3 protein: CASSLRGGGSGTDTQYF
CDR3 DNA: TGTGCCAGCAGTCTCCGAGGGGGAGGGAGTGGGACAGATACGCAGTATTTT
D gene: -
V gene: TRBV2
J gene: TRBJ2-3
clone size: -

CDR3 protein: CASSPTGANTEAFF
CDR3 DNA: TGTGCCAGCAGCCCCACAGGGGCGAACACTGAAGCTTTCTTT
D gene: TRBD1
V gene: TRBV6-4
J gene: TRBJ1-1
clone size: once

CDR3 protein: CAISPSGIPHNEQFF
CDR3 DNA: TGTGCCATCAGCCCAAGCGGGATCCCCCACAATGAGCAGTTCTTC
D gene: TRBD2
V gene: TRBV10-3
J gene: TRBJ2-1
clone size: -

CDR3 protein: CASSVGRGSYEQYF
CDR3 DNA: TGTGCCAGCAGTGTCGGGAGGGGTTCCTACGAGCAGTACTTC
D gene: TRBD2
V gene: TRBV7-2
J gene: TRBJ2-7
clone size: -

CDR3 protein: CASSSRGGSTDTQYF
CDR3 DNA: TGTGCCAGCAGCTCCCGGGGGGGGAGCACAGATACGCAGTATTTT
D gene: TRBD2
V gene: TRBV5-4
J gene: TRBJ2-3
clone size: -

CDR3 protein: CASSSPGVETQYF
CDR3 DNA: TGCGCCAGCAGCTCTCCGGGTGTAGAGACCCAGTACTTC
D gene: -
V gene: TRBV5-1
J gene: TRBJ2-5
clone size: -

CDR3 protein: CASSPLTSGSTEQYF
CDR3 DNA: TGTGCCAGCAGTCCTTTGACTAGCGGGAGCACCGAGCAGTACTTC
D gene: TRBD2
V gene: TRBV2
J gene: TRBJ2-7
clone size: -

CDR3 protein: CASSLNLAGLGDEQFF
CDR3 DNA: TGTGCCAGCAGCCTAAACCTAGCGGGGTTGGGGGATGAGCAGTTCTTC
D gene: TRBD2
V gene: TRBV7-9
J gene: TRBJ2-1
clone size: -